Detailed here is one T cell receptor (beta chain). Looked up from germline, CDR1 is LNHDA and CDR2 is SQIVND (reference sequence). This CDR3 has 17 amino acids. With V trimmed by 4 bases and J by 6 bases, 9 bases remained unmatched. Using immunoSEQ multiplex PCR, the repertoire was profiled, and TCRdb retains in-frame clones only, with some absent. The top ten hold 7.6% of the sample, which has 120,000 or so clones, around 90% seen once. The record originates from a study of T cell responses to AZD1222 COVID-19 vaccine. The receptor was derived from an adult in good health. The chain links TRBV19 to TRBJ1-6; 10 bases match TRBD1. The starting material was peripheral blood, obtained on day 0 of AZD1222 vaccination. As DNA, the CDR3 is TGTGCCAGTAGTAGTCCACCGGGACAGGGGCCTAATTCACCCCTCCACTTT. It translates to CASSSPPGQGPNSPLHF.